This T cell receptor beta chain originates from a study of T cell repertoires in cytomegalovirus infection. CDR1 and CDR2 (germline): MNHEY, SVGEGT. V trimming: 5 bases; J trimming: 10 bases; junction bases outside the gene matches: 12. This CDR3 is built from 16 residues. This clonotype was observed a few times. Its antigen is unknown. One entry per CDR3 protein, called by TCRdb with MiXCR from the reads. This sample has 340,000 or so distinct CDR3 sequences, with around 25% found just once. Findings and caveats of the study: There were HLA-C-restricted CMV-specific TCR beta clonotypes dominating the ex vivo response.

The clonotype originates from a human donor in good health (CMV status not recorded). Some clones in this sample may be carry-over from other donors' samples. The chain recombines TRBV6-2 or TRBV6-3 with TRBJ2-1; 12 bases are shared with TRBD2. The sequencing used cultured PBMCs, collected from culture after CMV antigen stimulation. Here the CDR3 DNA reads TGTGCCAGCAGTCCCCCCCTAGCGGGAGGGACGAGGGAGCAGTTCTTC. Translated: CASSPPLAGGTREQFF.